Here is one T cell receptor (beta chain) with its context. No antigen is known for it. A TCRbeta library incorporating unique molecular identifiers was prepared. Each CDR3 protein gets one entry after TCRdb re-called the PCR reads with MiXCR. The sample shows 280,000 or so distinct CDR3 sequences, under 14% of them seen only once. Germline trimming cut 4 bases from V and 4 bases from J; bases unmatched to any gene: 4. Germline V gene sequence: CDR1 LNHDA, CDR2 SQIVND (reference sequence). The CDR3 covers 14 residues. This entry belongs to a study of T-cell reconstitution after alpha-beta-depleted transplantation in children. Broader study findings: For some patients, TCRbeta diversity was high at day 60 because of recipient T cells and thymic progenitors that survived. At the one-year point after transplant, T-cell counts and TCRbeta diversity were found to come mostly from T cells that had been newly produced. Expanded graft clones numbering several hundred reportedly gave rise to alpha-beta T cells about two months after transplant.

Sequenced here: peripheral blood, sampled 180 days after TCRalphabeta/CD19-depleted stem cell transplant. The clonotype was recovered from a male patient aged 2 to 9 who had a stem cell transplant for chronic granulomatous disease, so the T cells may come from the graft donor. The rearrangement joins TRBV19 to TRBJ2-5; 9 bases fit TRBD1. The CDR3 DNA is TGTGCCAGTAGTACGAACAGGGGGCGAGAGACCCAGTACTTC. It is translated as CASSTNRGRETQYF.